Each of the 23 T cell receptor beta chains below was sequenced from the same sample in a study of T cells in Graves' hyperthyroidism and ophthalmopathy. From RNA transcripts, TCR beta CDR3 regions were amplified. A first-round RT-PCR of the TCR CDR3 used the HTBI primer set. TCRdb ran MiXCR on the multiplex PCR reads and lists one entry per CDR3 protein. The sample lists some 620,000 distinct CDR3 sequences, roughly 17% occurring once. The sample was blood. Receptor source: a woman in her 30s with Graves' hyperthyroidism.

Only a few counts were recorded for this clonotype. The chain carries TRBV27 and TRBJ1-5; no reliable D call. CDR1 is MNHEY, CDR2 SMNVEV, per germline (reference sequence). V was clipped by 8 bases and J by 0 bases, with 14 bases between them. The CDR3 is made up of 15 amino acids. CDR3 sequence reads: CASWKEYDSNQPQHF. CDR3 nucleotide sequence: TGTGCCAGCTGGAAAGAGTATGATAGCAATCAGCCCCAGCATTTT.

J is TRBJ2-3 and V is TRBV5-1, with 12 bases aligning to TRBD1. V dropped 3 bases and J dropped 3; count of bases not matched to a gene: 14. Germline V CDR1 and CDR2: SGHRS, YFSETQ. The CDR3 contains 19 residues. The CDR3 loop reads CASSSGFTGTGGGTDTQYF. The CDR3 bases are TGCGCCAGCAGCTCAGGGTTTACCGGGACAGGGGGCGGAACAGATACGCAGTATTTT. Full variable domain (missing parts from reference TRBV5-1 and TRBJ2-3): KAGVTQTPRYLIKTRGQQVTLSCSPISGHRSVSWYQQTPGQGLQFLFEYFSETQRNKGNFPGRFSGRQFSNSRSEMNVSTLELGDSALYLCASSSGFTGTGGGTDTQYFGPGTRLTVL.

This clonotype has ten or more counts. This chain joins TRBV7-2 and TRBJ2-7; D perhaps matches TRBD1 (6 bases). The germline V and J ends were trimmed by 5 bases and 4 bases, with 15 bases remaining between them. The CDR3 extends over 14 amino acids. The germline gives CDR1 SGHTA, CDR2 FQGNSA. CDR3 coding DNA: TGTGCCAGCAGCCCTGCCCGGACAGCTTACGAGCAGTACTTC. Its translation is CASSPARTAYEQYF.

This chain connects TRBV19 to TRBJ1-5, with unresolved D. Trimming shortened V by 7 bases and J by 0 bases, and 7 bases separated the two germline ends. Germline values: CDR1 LNHDA, CDR2 SQIVND (reference sequence). This CDR3 comprises 13 residues. In DNA form, the CDR3 reads TGTGCCAGTAAAAGCCTTAGCAATCAGCCCCAGCATTTT. It yields the protein CASKSLSNQPQHF.

This clonotype was seen many times. The CDR3 loop reads CASSLLADYEQYF. The CDR3 bases are TGTGCCAGCAGCTTGCTAGCGGACTACGAGCAGTACTTC. V and J are TRBV11-2 and TRBJ2-7; 7 bases agree with TRBD2. This CDR3 has 13 residues. The V and J ends lost 3 bases and 3 bases, in that order; junction bases with no gene match: 2. Germline V CDR1 and CDR2: SGHAT, FQNNGV.

V and J are TRBV6-2 or TRBV6-3 and TRBJ2-5, with TRBD2 identical over 14 bases. Losses at the gene ends were 6 bases for V and 2 bases for J; bases not matched to a gene: 8. The CDR3 is 17 amino acids. Germline-derived CDR1 and CDR2 are MNHEY and SVGEGT. CDR3: CASSRTSGRSGQETQYF. In DNA, the CDR3 is TGTGCCAGCAGCCGGACTAGCGGGAGGAGTGGGCAAGAGACCCAGTACTTC.

The V gene is TRBV6-4, the J gene TRBJ2-1; possibly TRBD1 for D (5 bases). Deletions cut 6 bases from V and 3 bases from J, with 15 bases between. Germline-derived CDR1 and CDR2 are MRHNA and SNTAGT. The CDR3 covers 15 residues. The CDR3 bases are TGTGCCAGCAGCCGAGGTGAGACAGACTACAATGAGCAGTTCTTC. Translation: CASSRGETDYNEQFF.

A few counts support this clonotype. The gene calls are TRBV27 and TRBJ2-2; D remains unclear. The CDR3 length is 11 residues. Germline loops: CDR1 MNHEY, CDR2 SMNVEV (reference sequence). Trimming pared 6 bases from V and 6 bases from J, leaving 5 bases between. DNA of the CDR3: TGTGCCAGCAGGGCGGCCGGGGAGCTGTTTTTT. Its translation: CASRAAGELFF.

This clonotype came up many times. This sequence joins TRBV7-9 and TRBJ2-1; 7 bases agree with TRBD2. The CDR3 is 16 residues long. Per the germline V gene, CDR1 is SEHNR and CDR2 is FQNEAQ (reference sequence). Losses at the gene ends were 4 bases for V and 7 bases for J; bases not matched to a gene: 13. The CDR3: CASSSVGREKRNEQFF. DNA for the CDR3: TGTGCCAGCAGCTCAGTGGGGCGGGAGAAGAGGAATGAGCAGTTCTTC.

This clonotype was counted ten times or more. This chain joins TRBV7-2 and TRBJ1-2, with 7 bases identical to TRBD1. V lost 5 bases to trimming and J lost 4 bases; unmatched junction nucleotides: 13. Germline assignment: CDR1 SGHTA and CDR2 FQGNSA. The CDR3 has 16 residues. In DNA, the CDR3 is TGTGCCAGCAGCCCAGGAGGGACAGCCGACCCCTATGGCTACACCTTC. It translates to CASSPGGTADPYGYTF.

This clonotype was detected ten times or more. J is TRBJ2-5 and V is TRBV11-3; no definite D call. Germline values: CDR1 SGHNT, CDR2 YENEEA. V dropped 3 bases and J dropped 3 bases, with 8 bases sitting between them. The CDR3 covers 13 residues. The CDR3: CASSFFRKETQYF. Here the CDR3 DNA reads TGTGCCAGCAGCTTTTTTCGGAAAGAGACCCAGTACTTC.

This clonotype came up many times. V is TRBV15 and J is TRBJ2-1; tentatively, D is TRBD2 (6 bases). V lost 0 bases and J 9 bases, leaving 21 bases between the germline ends. The CDR3 covers 17 residues. Germline assignment: CDR1 LNHNV and CDR2 YYDKDF (reference sequence). The CDR3 bases are TGTGCCACCAGCAGAGAAAGTGGAGGAGGAGTCGGGAGTGAGCAGTTCTTC. It translates to CATSRESGGGVGSEQFF.

This clonotype has ten or more counts. The genes are TRBV12-3 or TRBV12-4 and TRBJ1-2; 7 nucleotides align to TRBD1. The CDR3 sequence is 12 residues long. V gave up 6 bases and J gave up 8 bases; unmatched junction bases: 6. CDR3 protein: CASSSGGSGYTF. The CDR3 nucleotides read TGTGCCAGCAGCTCAGGGGGGAGCGGCTACACCTTC.

This clonotype occurred many times. The chain has TRBV7-3 and TRBJ2-3; 11 bases match TRBD2. Germline V CDR1 and CDR2: SGHTA, FQGTGA. The V segment lost 2 bases and the J segment 4 bases; nucleotides outside the gene matches: 2. This CDR3 has 15 amino acids. The CDR3 nucleotides are TGTGCCAGCAGCTTACTAGCGGGAGGAGCAGATACGCAGTATTTT. This codes for CASSLLAGGADTQYF.

This clonotype has a handful of counts. The V call is TRBV9, the J call TRBJ1-1, with D unresolved. Trimming removed 4 bases from V and 3 bases from J, with 10 bases in between. The CDR3 is 13 amino acids. Per germline, CDR1 SGDLS and CDR2 YYNGEE. The CDR3 region has the DNA TGTGCCAGCAGCCCGGGGTCCCACACTGAAGCTTTCTTT. As protein: CASSPGSHTEAFF. The complete variable domain, with remaining parts taken from reference TRBV9 and TRBJ1-1, reads DSGVTQTPKHLITATGQRVTLRCSPRSGDLSVYWYQQSLDQGLQFLIQYYNGEERAKGNILERFSAQQFPDLHSELNLSSLELGDSALYFCASSPGSHTEAFFGQGTRLTVV.

The chain links TRBV20-1 to TRBJ2-1; 8 nucleotides match TRBD2. V lost 5 bases, J lost 9 bases, and 12 bases stayed unmatched. The germline CDR1 and CDR2 sequences are DFQATT and SNEGSKA (reference sequence). This CDR3 region has 14 residues. The CDR3 loop is CSAPKAGETGEQFF. CDR3 DNA: TGCAGTGCTCCTAAAGCGGGAGAAACGGGTGAGCAGTTCTTC.

Many counts were recorded for this clonotype. This chain links TRBV27 with TRBJ2-7, with 11 bases matching TRBD2. The ends lost 5 bases at V and 3 bases at J; junction bases unmatched: 12. This CDR3 comprises 17 residues. Germline loops: CDR1 MNHEY, CDR2 SMNVEV (reference sequence). This CDR3 is CASSALTGTSGYYEQYF. Here the CDR3 DNA reads TGTGCCAGCAGTGCCCTCACCGGGACTAGCGGATACTACGAGCAGTACTTC.

The V and J genes are TRBV10-3 and TRBJ2-5, with TRBD2 identical over 9 bases. There are 15 residues in the CDR3. Trimming cost V 11 bases and J 3 bases; bases outside gene matches: 13. CDR1 ENHRY and CDR2 SYGVKD come from the germline V gene. CDR3 region: CAVGLTAGGEETQYF. The CDR3 DNA reads as TGTGCCGTAGGCCTTACGGCGGGAGGGGAAGAGACCCAGTACTTC.

The gene calls are TRBV5-1 and TRBJ2-3; 8 bases agree with TRBD2. The V segment lost 2 bases and the J segment 6 bases; nucleotides outside the gene matches: 23. Germline V gene lookup returns CDR1 SGHRS and CDR2 YFSETQ. CDR3 length: 20 residues. CDR3 sequence: CASSFLHPLAEKRARDTQYF. Here the CDR3 DNA reads TGCGCCAGCAGCTTCCTTCATCCACTAGCGGAAAAGAGGGCCAGGGATACGCAGTATTTT.

The genes are TRBV6-1 and TRBJ2-7; D is ambiguous. The CDR3 totals 14 residues. V lost 0 bases and J 1 base, leaving 7 bases between the germline ends. The germline gives CDR1 MNHNS, CDR2 SASEGT. The CDR3 region has the DNA TGTGCCAGCAGTGAAGCGCTAACTTCCTACGAGCAGTACTTC. As protein: CASSEALTSYEQYF.

Many counts were recorded for this clonotype. This chain joins TRBV7-8 and TRBJ1-2; D is unresolved. The germline gives CDR1 SGHVS, CDR2 FQNEAQ. This CDR3 region has 15 residues. With 2 bases removed from V and 3 bases from J, the gap between germline ends came to 13 bases. The DNA for the CDR3 is TGTGCCAGCAGCTTAAATGATGGGGAGGACTATGGCTACACCTTC. Translation: CASSLNDGEDYGYTF.

This clonotype appeared a few times. This chain links TRBV4-1 with TRBJ2-2, with 10 bases aligning to TRBD2. There are 19 residues in the CDR3. CDR1 is MGHRA, CDR2 YSYEKL, per germline. J lost 4 bases, V lost 1 base, and 12 bases had no gene match. This chain's CDR3 is CASSQGGLAALSLTGELFF. CDR3 nucleotide sequence: TGCGCCAGCAGCCAAGGAGGACTAGCGGCATTGTCGCTCACCGGGGAGCTGTTTTTT.

This clonotype was seen just once. A read error may explain this, as a much larger clone is one base away. The V call is TRBV20-1, the J call TRBJ2-7, with D perhaps TRBD2 (6 bases). V was pared by 6 bases and J by 7 bases, with 16 bases between. Germline CDR1 and CDR2: DFQATT and SNEGSKA (reference sequence). The CDR3 sequence is 12 residues long. The CDR3 region is CSATPSLAEQYF. The DNA for the CDR3 is TGCAGTGCCACCCCATCCCTAGCGGAGCAGTACTTC.